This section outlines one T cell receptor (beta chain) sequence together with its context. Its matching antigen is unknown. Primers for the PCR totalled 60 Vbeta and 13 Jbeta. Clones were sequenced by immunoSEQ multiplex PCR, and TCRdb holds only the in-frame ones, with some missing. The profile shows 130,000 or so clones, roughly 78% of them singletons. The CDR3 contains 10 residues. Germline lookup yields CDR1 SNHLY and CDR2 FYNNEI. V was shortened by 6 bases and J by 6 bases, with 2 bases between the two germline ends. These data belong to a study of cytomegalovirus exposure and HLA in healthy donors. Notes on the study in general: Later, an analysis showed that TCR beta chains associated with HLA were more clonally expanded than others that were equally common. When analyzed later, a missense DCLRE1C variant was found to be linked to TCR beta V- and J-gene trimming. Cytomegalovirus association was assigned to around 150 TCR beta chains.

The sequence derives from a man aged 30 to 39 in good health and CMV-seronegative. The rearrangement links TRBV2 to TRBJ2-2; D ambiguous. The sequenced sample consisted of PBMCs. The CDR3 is CASSSGELFF. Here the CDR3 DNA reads TGTGCCAGCAGCTCCGGGGAGCTGTTTTTT.